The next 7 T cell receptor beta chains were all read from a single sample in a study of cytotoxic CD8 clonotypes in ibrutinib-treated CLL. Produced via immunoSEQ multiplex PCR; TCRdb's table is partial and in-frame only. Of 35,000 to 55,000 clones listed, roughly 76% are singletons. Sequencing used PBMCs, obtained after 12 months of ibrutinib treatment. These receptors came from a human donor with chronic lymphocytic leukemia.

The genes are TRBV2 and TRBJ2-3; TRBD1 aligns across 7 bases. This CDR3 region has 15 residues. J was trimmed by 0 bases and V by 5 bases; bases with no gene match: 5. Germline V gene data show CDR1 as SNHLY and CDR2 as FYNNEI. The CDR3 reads CASSLQGPSTDTQYF. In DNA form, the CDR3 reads TGTGCCAGCAGTTTACAGGGGCCCAGCACAGATACGCAGTATTTT.

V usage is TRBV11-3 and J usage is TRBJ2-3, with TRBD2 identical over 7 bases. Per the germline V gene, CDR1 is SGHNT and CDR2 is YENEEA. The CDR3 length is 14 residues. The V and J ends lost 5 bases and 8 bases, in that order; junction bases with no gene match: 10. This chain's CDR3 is CASSRGGDHVTQYF. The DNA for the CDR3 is TGTGCCAGCAGCCGTGGGGGGGACCATGTTACGCAGTATTTT.

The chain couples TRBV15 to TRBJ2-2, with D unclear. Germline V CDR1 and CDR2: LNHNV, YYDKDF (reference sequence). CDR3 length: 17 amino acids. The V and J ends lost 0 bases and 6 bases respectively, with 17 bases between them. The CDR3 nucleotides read TGTGCCACCAGCAGAGACGATTGGCAGTTTTCATCCGGGGAGCTGTTTTTT. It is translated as CATSRDDWQFSSGELFF.

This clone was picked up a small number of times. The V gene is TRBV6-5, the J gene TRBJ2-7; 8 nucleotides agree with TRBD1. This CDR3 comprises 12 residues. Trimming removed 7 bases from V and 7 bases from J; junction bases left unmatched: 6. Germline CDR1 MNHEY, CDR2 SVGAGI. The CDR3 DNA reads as TGTGCCAGCAAGACAGGGGTTCGGGAGCAGTACTTC. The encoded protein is CASKTGVREQYF.

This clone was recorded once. The CDR3 spells CASSRGFTDTQYF. CDR3 in DNA: TGCGCCAGCAGCAGGGGATTCACAGATACGCAGTATTTT. This chain connects TRBV5-1 to TRBJ2-3; TRBD1 might be the D (5 bases). Germline V gene lookup returns CDR1 SGHRS and CDR2 YFSETQ. V lost 4 bases and J lost 2, with 8 bases in between. This CDR3 is 13 amino acids long.

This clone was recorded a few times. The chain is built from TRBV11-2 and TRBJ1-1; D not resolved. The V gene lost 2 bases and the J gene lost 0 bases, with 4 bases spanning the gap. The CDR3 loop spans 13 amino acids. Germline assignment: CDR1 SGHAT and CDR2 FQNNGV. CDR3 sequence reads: CASSLSMNTEAFF. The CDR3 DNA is TGTGCCAGCAGCTTAAGTATGAACACTGAAGCTTTCTTT.

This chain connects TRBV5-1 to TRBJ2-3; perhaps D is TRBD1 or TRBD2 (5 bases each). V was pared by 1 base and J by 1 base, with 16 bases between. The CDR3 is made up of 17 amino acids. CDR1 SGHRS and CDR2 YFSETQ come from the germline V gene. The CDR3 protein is CASSLTSTGRGTDTQYF. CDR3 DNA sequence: TGCGCCAGCAGCTTGACTTCGACGGGGCGGGGCACAGATACGCAGTATTTT.